Included here is one T cell receptor (beta chain) sequence, with context. The data are from a study of T cell responses to AZD1222 COVID-19 vaccine. Clones were sequenced by immunoSEQ multiplex PCR, and TCRdb holds only the in-frame ones, with some missing. The data hold some 97,000 clones, with 85% to 90% observed a single time. Specimen: peripheral blood, collected on day 0 of AZD1222 vaccination. The TCR sequence derives from an adult in good health.

The CDR3 reads CASTGGWYTEAFF. The CDR3 coding sequence is TGTGCCAGTACGGGGGGCTGGTACACTGAAGCTTTCTTT. V and J are TRBV19 and TRBJ1-1, with a weak D call TRBD1 (6 bases). V lost 7 bases to trimming and J lost 3 bases, with 12 bases between them. Looked up from germline, CDR1 is LNHDA and CDR2 is SQIVND (reference sequence). The CDR3 is 13 residues long.